This TCR beta chain was identified during a study of cytomegalovirus exposure and HLA in healthy donors. General study findings and limits: In vitro, a few CMV-associated chains proved specific for CMV antigens. According to an earlier analysis, most TCR beta V segments yielded productive rearrangements about 87% or about 30% of the time. Upon later analysis, TCR association rates were observed to vary by HLA locus, being highest for DRB1 and lowest for HLA-C. V- and J-gene trimming in TCR beta was tied to a missense DCLRE1C variant by an analysis performed later.

V dropped 4 bases and J dropped 8 bases, with 12 bases sitting between them. This CDR3 has 13 amino acids. The germline V gene encodes CDR1 SGHAT and CDR2 FQNNGV. The PCR made use of 60 Vbeta and 13 Jbeta primers. Method: immunoSEQ multiplex PCR; TCRdb's copy keeps in-frame clones and lacks some. Of about 220,000 clones in the sample, 76% were seen once. A word on this clone: Its antigen is as yet unknown.

The genes are TRBV11-2 and TRBJ1-5; possible D gene TRBD1, 5 bases. The TCR originated in a man aged 18 to 35 in good health and CMV-seronegative. The sequenced material came from PBMCs. CDR3: CASSSRAYEPQHF. The DNA of the CDR3 is TGTGCCAGCAGCTCCAGGGCTTACGAGCCCCAGCATTTT.